This TCR beta chain was recovered during a study of cytomegalovirus exposure and HLA in healthy donors. PCR employed 60 Vbeta and 13 Jbeta primers. Sequenced by immunoSEQ multiplex PCR; TCRdb stores in-frame clones only, minus some. The table has more than 150,000 clones, 80% to 90% seen once. The CDR3 is 16 amino acids. Germline CDR1 and CDR2: MNHEY and SMNVEV (reference sequence). Trimming shortened V by 0 bases and J by 0 bases, and 12 bases separated the two germline ends. The TCR was taken from a woman aged 18-35 years in good health and CMV-seronegative. The chain has TRBV27 and TRBJ2-7, with D maybe TRBD1 (6 bases). The source material was PBMCs. CDR3 sequence (DNA): TGTGCCAGCAGTTTATCAGGGGGTTGGGGCTCCTACGAGCAGTACTTC. It translates to CASSLSGGWGSYEQYF.